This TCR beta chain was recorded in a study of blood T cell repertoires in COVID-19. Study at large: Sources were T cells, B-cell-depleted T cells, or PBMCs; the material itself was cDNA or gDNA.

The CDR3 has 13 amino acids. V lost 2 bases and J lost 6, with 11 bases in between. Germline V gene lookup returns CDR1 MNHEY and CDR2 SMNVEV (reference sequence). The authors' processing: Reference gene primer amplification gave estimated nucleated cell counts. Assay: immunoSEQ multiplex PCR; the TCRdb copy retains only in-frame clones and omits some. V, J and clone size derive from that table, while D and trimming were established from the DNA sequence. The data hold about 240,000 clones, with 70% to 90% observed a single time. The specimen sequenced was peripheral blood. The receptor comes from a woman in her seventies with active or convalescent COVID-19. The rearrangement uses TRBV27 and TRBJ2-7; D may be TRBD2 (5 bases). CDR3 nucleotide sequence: TGTGCCAGCAGTTTACTCGGGGTAAGCGAGCAGTACTTC. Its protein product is CASSLLGVSEQYF.